Below are 27 T cell receptor beta chains sequenced from a single sample in a study of cytomegalovirus exposure and HLA in healthy donors. The study ran its PCR with 60 Vbeta and 13 Jbeta primers. Data came from immunoSEQ multiplex PCR; TCRdb stores just in-frame clones and leaves some out. This table holds over 130,000 clones, around 82% found once. Input material: PBMCs. The receptors derive from a woman aged 40 to 49 in good health and CMV-seropositive.

The gene calls are TRBV30 and TRBJ2-1; the D gene is possibly TRBD1 (6 bases). This CDR3 is 14 amino acids long. V was cut by 3 bases and J by 2 bases, with 11 bases left in between. Germline CDR1 GTSNPN, CDR2 SVGIG (reference sequence). The CDR3 is CAWSPQGTYNEQFF. The CDR3 nucleotides are TGTGCCTGGAGCCCGCAGGGGACCTACAATGAGCAGTTCTTC.

The V call is TRBV7-9, the J call TRBJ2-1; D is undetermined. Trimming stripped 5 bases from V and 8 bases from J, with 19 bases between. The CDR3 runs 15 residues. Looked up from germline, CDR1 is SEHNR and CDR2 is FQNEAQ (reference sequence). CDR3 sequence: CASSATNRLRDEQFF. DNA of the CDR3: TGTGCCAGCAGCGCCACTAACCGTCTACGTGATGAGCAGTTCTTC.

This chain joins TRBV11-2 and TRBJ1-4; no clear D. This CDR3 contains 15 residues. Germline V gene sequence: CDR1 SGHAT, CDR2 FQNNGV. Trimming removed 5 bases from V and 8 bases from J, with 18 bases in between. The DNA for the CDR3 is TGTGCCAGCAGCCTCGGGAACGGGTGGGAAGAAAAACTGTTTTTT. This sequence encodes CASSLGNGWEEKLFF. The variable domain in full, completed from reference TRBV11-2 and TRBJ1-4, reads EAGVAQSPRYKIIEKRQSVAFWCNPISGHATLYWYQQILGQGPKLLIQFQNNGVVDDSQLPKDRFSAERLKGVDSTLKIQPAKLEDSAVYLCASSLGNGWEEKLFFGSGTQLSVL.

This clone is a singleton in its sample. This chain links TRBV2 with TRBJ2-3, with D uncertain. Germline V gives CDR1 SNHLY, CDR2 FYNNEI. The V end lost 0 bases, the J end lost 2 bases, and 6 bases lay between the germline ends. This CDR3 region has 14 residues. Here the CDR3 DNA reads TGTGCCAGCAGTGAAGCACTCGACACAGATACGCAGTATTTT. Translation gives CASSEALDTDTQYF.

Turning to this clone: This same CDR3 is encoded by further DNA sequences in the sample. J is TRBJ1-5 and V is TRBV18; no reliable D call. Trimming stripped 2 bases from V and 5 bases from J, with 7 bases between. In germline, CDR1 is KGHSH, CDR2 LQKENI. This CDR3 has 13 amino acids. CDR3 sequence reads: CASSPELDQPQHF. CDR3 nucleotide sequence: TGTGCCAGCTCACCAGAGTTAGATCAGCCCCAGCATTTT.

The chain has TRBV11-3 and TRBJ2-7; no clear D. Germline CDR1 reads SGHNT; CDR2 reads YENEEA. CDR3 size: 12 residues. The ends were cut back, 2 bases at V and 3 bases at J, with 5 bases in the middle. The chain's CDR3 is CASSLTGYEQYF. The CDR3 DNA is TGTGCCAGCAGCTTAACTGGCTACGAGCAGTACTTC.

This clone has just a few counts. The chain carries TRBV6-5 and TRBJ2-2, with D possibly TRBD1 on 6 matching bases. V shed 2 bases and J shed 7 bases, with 14 bases lying between them. This CDR3 has 15 amino acids. Germline assignment: CDR1 MNHEY and CDR2 SVGAGI. The chain's CDR3 is CASSYQAGVIGELFF. The CDR3 nucleotides are TGTGCCAGCAGTTACCAGGCAGGGGTTATCGGGGAGCTGTTTTTT.

This chain links TRBV29-1 with TRBJ1-1; 7 bases line up with TRBD1. Per the germline V gene, CDR1 is SQVTM and CDR2 is ANQGSEA. V trimming: 7 bases; J trimming: 8 bases; junction bases outside the gene matches: 13. The CDR3 is 13 amino acids. The CDR3, as DNA: TGCAGCGGGGGCACCCTGACAGGGCTAGAAGCTTTCTTT. Amino acids: CSGGTLTGLEAFF.

This clone was observed once. The rearrangement links TRBV14 to TRBJ2-1; D is possibly TRBD2 (6 bases). This CDR3 comprises 13 residues. Germline assignment: CDR1 SGHDN and CDR2 FVKESK. V was cut by 5 bases and J by 3 bases, with 8 bases left in between. The CDR3 reads CASSTGDYNEQFF. The CDR3 DNA reads TGTGCCAGCAGCACGGGAGACTACAATGAGCAGTTCTTC.

This clone occurred a few times. The V gene is TRBV27, the J gene TRBJ1-5, with TRBD1 as a possible D gene (5 bases). V was trimmed by 3 bases and J by 7 bases, leaving 10 bases between them. The CDR3 contains 13 residues. Germline V gene lookup returns CDR1 MNHEY and CDR2 SMNVEV (reference sequence). The CDR3 sequence: CASSFQGVQPQHF. CDR3 bases: TGTGCCAGCAGTTTTCAGGGCGTGCAGCCCCAGCATTTT.

This clone occurred a few times. V gene TRBV11-3 combines with J gene TRBJ2-1, with 8 bases matching TRBD2. Germline V gives CDR1 SGHNT, CDR2 YENEEA. This CDR3 spans 16 amino acids. Trimming cost V 6 bases and J 2 bases; bases outside gene matches: 9. CDR3 in DNA: TGTGCCAGCAGTCCCGGGACTAGAAGCCCCTACAATGAGCAGTTCTTC. Amino acids: CASSPGTRSPYNEQFF.

Concerning this clone itself: Other nucleotide sequences in the sample specify the same CDR3. The chain uses TRBV5-1 and TRBJ2-1; 9 bases line up with TRBD2. The V gene end was trimmed by 4 bases and the J gene end by 0 bases; junction bases not matched to a gene: 2. This CDR3 region has 15 residues. CDR1 and CDR2 from the germline V gene are SGHRS and YFSETQ. CDR3 coding DNA: TGCGCCAGCAGCAGTAGCGGGAGCTCCTACAATGAGCAGTTCTTC. Translating it yields CASSSSGSSYNEQFF.

This chain connects TRBV5-6 to TRBJ2-1; 13 nucleotides match TRBD2. The trim removed 2 bases at V and 4 bases at J, leaving 0 bases unmatched. CDR3 size: 15 residues. Per the germline V gene, CDR1 is SGHDT and CDR2 is YYEEEE. CDR3: CASSLLAGGYNEQFF. As DNA, the CDR3 is TGTGCCAGCAGCTTACTAGCGGGAGGGTACAATGAGCAGTTCTTC.

This clone was seen a few times. The chain couples TRBV19 to TRBJ1-1; D uncertain. Per the germline V gene, CDR1 is LNHDA and CDR2 is SQIVND (reference sequence). The V and J ends lost 7 bases and 3 bases respectively, with 15 bases between them. The CDR3 is made up of 14 amino acids. DNA of the CDR3: TGTGCCAGTACCCGAGGTTGGGGAGACACTGAAGCTTTCTTT. Translated, it gives CASTRGWGDTEAFF.

The V and J genes are TRBV7-8 and TRBJ2-7, with 8 positions matching TRBD2. This CDR3 has 14 residues. CDR1 is SGHVS, CDR2 FQNEAQ, per germline. Germline trimming cut 1 base from V and 6 bases from J; bases unmatched to any gene: 5. CDR3 amino acids: CASSLEATSVEQYF. Written as DNA, the CDR3 is TGTGCCAGCAGCTTAGAAGCGACTAGCGTCGAGCAGTACTTC.

This rearrangement joins TRBV14 to TRBJ1-1; a possible D gene is TRBD1 (6 bases). Germline CDR1 is SGHDN and CDR2 is FVKESK. The CDR3 is made up of 15 amino acids. Trimming cost V 3 bases and J 5 bases, with 16 bases left between them. The CDR3 region has the DNA TGTGCCAGCAGCCATACCTGGGGGCCGGTAACTGAAGCTTTCTTT. As protein: CASSHTWGPVTEAFF. The whole variable domain, remainder taken from reference TRBV14 and TRBJ1-1, is EAGVTQFPSHSVIEKGQTVTLRCDPISGHDNLYWYRRVMGKEIKFLLHFVKESKQDESGMPNNRFLAERTGGTYSTLKVQPAELEDSGVYFCASSHTWGPVTEAFFGQGTRLTVV.

This clone was picked up a small number of times. The rearrangement uses TRBV6-5 and TRBJ2-7; perhaps TRBD2 as D (6 bases). The ends were cut back, 6 bases at V and 7 bases at J, with 13 bases in the middle. The CDR3 has 12 residues. Germline lookup yields CDR1 MNHEY and CDR2 SVGAGI. CDR3 DNA sequence: TGTGCCAGCAGGACTAGAGGGGAAGAGCAGTACTTC. It specifies CASRTRGEEQYF.

This chain joins TRBV25-1 and TRBJ2-5, with D perhaps matching TRBD1 (5 bases). This CDR3 has 13 residues. Trimming took off 4 bases at V and 5 bases at J, with 11 bases between the two ends. Looked up from germline, CDR1 is MGHDK and CDR2 is SYGVNS. The CDR3 sequence: CASSGRKGETQYF. CDR3 coding DNA: TGTGCCAGCAGTGGACGGAAGGGGGAGACCCAGTACTTC.

This clone appeared a few times. The chain recombines TRBV11-2 with TRBJ2-1; 9 bases are shared with TRBD1. The CDR3 totals 14 residues. From germline, CDR1 is SGHAT and CDR2 FQNNGV. The J segment lost 9 bases and the V segment lost 4 bases, leaving 7 bases of the junction unmatched. In DNA form, the CDR3 reads TGTGCCAGCAGCTCTCGGACAGGGGTAGGTGAGCAGTTCTTC. Amino acid sequence: CASSSRTGVGEQFF.

The rearrangement uses TRBV4-1 and TRBJ1-4; no clear D gene. The germline V gene has CDR1 MGHRA and CDR2 YSYEKL. This CDR3 spans 16 amino acids. V lost 3 bases and J lost 3, with 14 bases in between. CDR3 DNA: TGCGCCAGCAGCCAGGTTGCCTTAGCACCTAATGAAAAACTGTTTTTT. This sequence encodes CASSQVALAPNEKLFF.

This chain connects TRBV18 to TRBJ2-2; possible D gene TRBD2, 5 bases. CDR3 length: 14 residues. Looked up from germline, CDR1 is KGHSH and CDR2 is LQKENI. With 3 bases removed from V and 4 bases from J, the gap between germline ends came to 9 bases. CDR3 DNA sequence: TGTGCCAGCTCACCGGACGAGGGCACCGGGGAGCTGTTTTTT. Its translation is CASSPDEGTGELFF.

This clone was seen only a few times. The chain links TRBV6-5 to TRBJ1-1, with D tentatively TRBD1 (5 bases). The CDR3 runs to 14 residues. CDR1 is MNHEY and CDR2 is SVGAGI in the germline V gene. With 5 bases removed from V and 1 base from J, the gap between germline ends came to 11 bases. Here the CDR3 reads CASSGRGRNTEAFF. The DNA of the CDR3 is TGTGCCAGCAGTGGCCGGGGGAGGAACACTGAAGCTTTCTTT.

CDR3 protein: CASSFSQGLANEQFF. The CDR3 nucleotides read TGTGCCAGCAGCTTTAGCCAGGGACTAGCAAATGAGCAGTTCTTC. The chain has TRBV5-4 and TRBJ2-1; 9 bases match TRBD2. CDR1 and CDR2 (germline): SGHNT, YYREEE (reference sequence). The CDR3 runs to 15 residues. Unmatched junction bases numbered 7, after V lost 2 bases and J lost 7 bases.

The rearrangement links TRBV30 to TRBJ1-3, with 8 bases aligning to TRBD1. The CDR3 runs 17 residues. The trim removed 6 bases at V and 0 bases at J, leaving 13 bases unmatched. Germline CDR1 is GTSNPN and CDR2 is SVGIG (reference sequence). This chain's CDR3 is CACTDFDRGSSGNTIYF. The CDR3 bases are TGTGCCTGTACTGATTTTGACAGGGGCTCCTCTGGAAACACCATATATTTT.

In this sample, this clone turned up once. The chain has TRBV7-9 and TRBJ2-3; 12 bases are shared with TRBD2. This CDR3 region has 18 residues. Per the germline V gene, CDR1 is SEHNR and CDR2 is FQNEAQ (reference sequence). Losses at the gene ends were 5 bases for V and 2 bases for J; bases not matched to a gene: 11. This CDR3 reads CASSTTGTSGPFTDTQYF. The CDR3 coding sequence is TGTGCCAGCAGCACCACGGGGACTAGCGGGCCATTCACAGATACGCAGTATTTT.

The CDR3 region has the DNA TGTGCCAGCATTCCCACGGTCCTGGGCTACACCTTC. This translates into CASIPTVLGYTF. V usage is TRBV27 and J usage is TRBJ1-2; D uncertain. Germline loops: CDR1 MNHEY, CDR2 SMNVEV (reference sequence). CDR3 length: 12 amino acids. V lost 7 bases, J lost 8 bases, and 14 bases lay in between.

A few counts support this clone. The chain carries TRBV5-1 and TRBJ2-5; 7 nucleotides match TRBD1. The CDR3 spans 15 residues. Trimming removed 0 bases from V and 5 bases from J; junction bases left unmatched: 7. Germline CDR1 reads SGHRS; CDR2 reads YFSETQ. In nucleotides, the CDR3 is TGCGCCAGCAGCTTGGAATCCAGGGGGTGGGAGACCCAGTACTTC. Translation: CASSLESRGWETQYF.